The clone carrying this TCR beta chain showed up just a few times. These data come from a study of T-cell memory formation after mild COVID-19. V was cut by 5 bases and J by 5 bases, with 15 bases left in between. The germline V gene encodes CDR1 SGHTA and CDR2 FQGNSA. The CDR3 sequence is 14 residues long. TCR alpha and TCR beta cDNA libraries carrying sample barcodes and UMIs came from 5'RACE with constant-segment primers. TCRdb re-derived calls from the 5' RACE reads in MiXCR, one entry per CDR3 protein. The repertoire has approximately 230,000 distinct CDR3 sequences, less than 20% of them found once; the top ten carry around 3.7%.

Sequencing was performed on PBMCs or a T cell subset sorted from them (not recorded which). The clonotype was recovered from a man aged 18 to 30 who had mild COVID-19 (a few samples of this study predate the infection). Cell type and time point are not known. The gene calls are TRBV7-2 and TRBJ2-5; the D gene is possibly TRBD2 (5 bases). The CDR3 loop reads CASSPARVAETQYF. CDR3 nucleotides: TGTGCCAGCAGCCCGGCGAGGGTGGCCGAGACCCAGTACTTC.